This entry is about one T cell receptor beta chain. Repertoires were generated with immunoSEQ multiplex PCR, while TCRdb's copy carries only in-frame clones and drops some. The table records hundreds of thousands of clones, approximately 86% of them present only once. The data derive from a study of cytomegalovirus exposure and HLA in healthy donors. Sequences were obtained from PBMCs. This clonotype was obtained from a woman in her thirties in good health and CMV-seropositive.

The CDR3 coding sequence is TGCGCCAGCAGCTTGGCTCCAGGGAACACCGGGGAGCTGTTTTTT. Translating it yields CASSLAPGNTGELFF. The J gene is TRBJ2-2, the V gene TRBV5-1, with no clear D. Germline CDR1 reads SGHRS; CDR2 reads YFSETQ. The CDR3 is 15 amino acids. The V and J ends lost 0 bases and 1 base respectively, with 7 bases between them. Full variable domain (missing parts from reference TRBV5-1 and TRBJ2-2): KAGVTQTPRYLIKTRGQQVTLSCSPISGHRSVSWYQQTPGQGLQFLFEYFSETQRNKGNFPGRFSGRQFSNSRSEMNVSTLELGDSALYLCASSLAPGNTGELFFGEGSRLTVL.